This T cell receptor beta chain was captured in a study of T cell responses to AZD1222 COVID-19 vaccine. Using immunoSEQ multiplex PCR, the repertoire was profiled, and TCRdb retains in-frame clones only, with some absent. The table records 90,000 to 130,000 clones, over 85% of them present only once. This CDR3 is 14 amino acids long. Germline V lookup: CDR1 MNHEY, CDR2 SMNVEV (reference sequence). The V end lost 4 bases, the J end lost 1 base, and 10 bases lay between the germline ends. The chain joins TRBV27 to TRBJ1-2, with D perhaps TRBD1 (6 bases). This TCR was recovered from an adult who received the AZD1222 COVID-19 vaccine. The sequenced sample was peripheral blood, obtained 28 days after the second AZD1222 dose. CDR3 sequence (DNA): TGTGCCAGCAGTTCAGCGGACAGTAACTATGGCTACACCTTC. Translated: CASSSADSNYGYTF.